This is a list of T cell receptor beta chains from one sample in a study of CD8 T cells in ankylosing spondylitis. In TCRdb, the 5' RACE reads were re-called with MiXCR into one record per CDR3 protein. The sample yields some 140,000 distinct CDR3 sequences, roughly 8.8% seen once. The sequencing sample was made of synovial fluid, either unsorted or a sorted T cell fraction (not recorded which). The receptors shown here come from a male donor with ankylosing spondylitis. Each CDR3 is given with its conserved first and last residue. Each record gives: J gene, V gene, clone size, CDR3 length, D gene, CDR3 protein, CDR3 DNA. The D gene is left open where the match is weak. The size entry is marked missing in some rows and otherwise reads once, few, many or a size class.

j_gene: TRBJ2-1
v_gene: TRBV28
abundance: few
len: 12
d_gene: TRBD2
CDR3aa: CASSLQRRGAIF
CDR3nt: TGTGCCAGCAGCCTTCAACGGCGGGGGGCGATCTTC

j_gene: TRBJ2-5
v_gene: TRBV20-1
abundance: many
len: 12
d_gene: .
CDR3aa: CSAENFKGTQYF
CDR3nt: TGCAGTGCTGAAAATTTTAAAGGGACCCAGTACTTC

j_gene: TRBJ2-7
v_gene: TRBV3-1
abundance: few
len: 14
d_gene: .
CDR3aa: CASSQDLVLGEQYF
CDR3nt: TGTGCCAGCAGCCAAGATTTGGTATTAGGCGAGCAGTACTTC

j_gene: TRBJ2-1
v_gene: TRBV9
abundance: many
len: 13
d_gene: .
CDR3aa: CASSLAGSNEQFF
CDR3nt: TGTGCCAGCAGCCTCGCGGGGTCGAATGAGCAGTTCTTC

j_gene: TRBJ2-1
v_gene: TRBV7-8
abundance: many
len: 14
d_gene: TRBD1
CDR3aa: CASSLGDSGSEQFF
CDR3nt: TGTGCCAGCAGCTTAGGGGACAGTGGGAGTGAGCAGTTCTTC

j_gene: TRBJ2-7
v_gene: TRBV25-1
abundance: few
len: 13
d_gene: .
CDR3aa: CASRPGRGYEQYF
CDR3nt: TGTGCCAGCAGGCCAGGGAGAGGTTACGAGCAGTACTTC

j_gene: TRBJ1-2
v_gene: TRBV29-1
abundance: few
len: 13
d_gene: .
CDR3aa: CSVGLVTNYGYTF
CDR3nt: TGCAGCGTTGGGTTAGTCACTAACTATGGCTACACCTTC

j_gene: TRBJ1-5
v_gene: TRBV29-1
abundance: many
len: 15
d_gene: .
CDR3aa: CSVQLGQSSNQPQHF
CDR3nt: TGCAGCGTTCAACTTGGACAGAGTAGCAATCAGCCCCAGCATTTT

j_gene: TRBJ1-2
v_gene: TRBV6-1
abundance: .
len: 15
d_gene: .
CDR3aa: CASSLDLWGADGYTF
CDR3nt: TGTGCCAGCAGCCTCGATTTGTGGGGGGCCGATGGCTACACCTTC

j_gene: TRBJ2-5
v_gene: TRBV4-1
abundance: .
len: 13
d_gene: TRBD2
CDR3aa: CASSPLAGETQYF
CDR3nt: TGCGCCAGCAGCCCTCTAGCGGGAGAGACCCAGTACTTC

j_gene: TRBJ2-7
v_gene: TRBV28
abundance: many
len: 13
d_gene: .
CDR3aa: CASSPKPQGEQYF
CDR3nt: TGTGCCAGCAGCCCCAAACCCCAAGGGGAGCAGTACTTC

j_gene: TRBJ2-7
v_gene: TRBV6-5
abundance: few
len: 15
d_gene: .
CDR3aa: CASSNFPRIPHEQYF
CDR3nt: TGTGCCAGCAGTAACTTCCCACGGATCCCTCACGAGCAGTACTTC

j_gene: TRBJ2-4
v_gene: TRBV24-1
abundance: .
len: 17
d_gene: TRBD1
CDR3aa: CAACYRPGTGTKNIQYF
CDR3nt: TGTGCGGCCTGTTATCGCCCGGGGACAGGGACCAAAAACATTCAGTACTTC

j_gene: TRBJ1-2
v_gene: TRBV7-2
abundance: .
len: 12
d_gene: .
CDR3aa: CASSLDRDGYTF
CDR3nt: TGTGCCAGCAGCTTAGACAGGGACGGCTACACCTTC

j_gene: TRBJ1-6
v_gene: TRBV28
abundance: .
len: 13
d_gene: .
CDR3aa: CASSRDANSPLHF
CDR3nt: TGTGCCAGCAGCCGGGACGCTAATTCACCCCTCCACTTT

j_gene: TRBJ1-5
v_gene: TRBV28
abundance: few
len: 16
d_gene: .
CDR3aa: CASSRWAAGPNQPQHF
CDR3nt: TGTGCCAGCAGCCGCTGGGCGGCGGGGCCCAATCAGCCCCAGCATTTT

j_gene: TRBJ1-1
v_gene: TRBV30
abundance: few
len: 11
d_gene: .
CDR3aa: CAWSGGAEAFF
CDR3nt: TGTGCCTGGAGCGGGGGGGCTGAAGCTTTCTTT

j_gene: TRBJ2-7
v_gene: TRBV5-6
abundance: many
len: 13
d_gene: .
CDR3aa: CASTSIPHPEQYF
CDR3nt: TGTGCCAGCACCTCGATCCCCCACCCAGAGCAGTACTTC

j_gene: TRBJ2-2
v_gene: TRBV11-2
abundance: few
len: 18
d_gene: TRBD2
CDR3aa: CASSPRITLAGGTGELFF
CDR3nt: TGTGCCAGCAGCCCCCGAATCACCCTAGCGGGAGGAACCGGGGAGCTGTTTTTT

j_gene: TRBJ2-3
v_gene: TRBV4-3
abundance: many
len: 14
d_gene: .
CDR3aa: CASSQEWVADTQYF
CDR3nt: TGCGCCAGCAGCCAAGAGTGGGTTGCAGATACGCAGTATTTT

j_gene: TRBJ1-5
v_gene: TRBV5-1
abundance: few
len: 15
d_gene: .
CDR3aa: CASSALPGGKEPQHF
CDR3nt: TGCGCCAGCAGCGCGCTCCCGGGGGGGAAGGAGCCCCAGCATTTT

j_gene: TRBJ2-6
v_gene: TRBV5-5
abundance: few
len: 16
d_gene: .
CDR3aa: CASSLGPGSGANVLTF
CDR3nt: TGTGCCAGCAGCTTGGGCCCAGGGTCTGGGGCCAACGTCCTGACTTTC

j_gene: TRBJ1-2
v_gene: TRBV7-2
abundance: many
len: 15
d_gene: TRBD1
CDR3aa: CASSPPWDRGDGYTF
CDR3nt: TGTGCCAGCAGCCCGCCCTGGGACAGGGGGGATGGCTACACCTTC

j_gene: TRBJ1-5
v_gene: TRBV5-6
abundance: .
len: 14
d_gene: .
CDR3aa: CASSSAAGAEPQHF
CDR3nt: TGTGCCAGCAGCTCCGCTGCGGGGGCTGAGCCCCAGCATTTT

j_gene: TRBJ1-2
v_gene: TRBV2
abundance: many
len: 15
d_gene: TRBD1
CDR3aa: CASSELVGTVYGYTF
CDR3nt: TGTGCCAGCAGTGAATTGGTTGGGACAGTCTATGGCTACACCTTC

j_gene: TRBJ2-3
v_gene: TRBV9
abundance: .
len: 14
d_gene: TRBD1
CDR3aa: CASSAGQGVNTQYF
CDR3nt: TGTGCCAGCAGCGCCGGACAGGGGGTGAATACGCAGTATTTT

j_gene: TRBJ1-1
v_gene: TRBV10-1
abundance: .
len: 16
d_gene: .
CDR3aa: CASSGQAGAMNTEAFF
CDR3nt: TGCGCCAGCAGTGGACAGGCCGGGGCTATGAACACTGAAGCTTTCTTT

j_gene: TRBJ1-1
v_gene: TRBV9
abundance: .
len: 15
d_gene: .
CDR3aa: CASSPQPGAGTEAFF
CDR3nt: TGTGCCAGCAGCCCCCAACCGGGGGCAGGGACTGAAGCTTTCTTT

j_gene: TRBJ2-3
v_gene: TRBV7-3
abundance: few
len: 13
d_gene: TRBD1
CDR3aa: CASSMTGTGTQYF
CDR3nt: TGTGCCAGCAGTATGACCGGGACAGGGACGCAGTATTTT

j_gene: TRBJ1-4
v_gene: TRBV15
abundance: few
len: 15
d_gene: .
CDR3aa: CATSRAEPTNEKLFF
CDR3nt: TGTGCCACCAGCAGAGCAGAACCAACTAATGAAAAACTGTTTTTT

j_gene: TRBJ2-7
v_gene: TRBV7-7
abundance: .
len: 14
d_gene: TRBD1
CDR3aa: CASSLGQGSHEQYF
CDR3nt: TGTGCTAGCAGCTTAGGACAGGGGAGTCACGAGCAGTACTTC

j_gene: TRBJ2-7
v_gene: TRBV28
abundance: many
len: 12
d_gene: TRBD1
CDR3aa: CASRTGSYEQYF
CDR3nt: TGTGCCAGCAGGACAGGGTCCTACGAGCAGTACTTC

j_gene: TRBJ2-7
v_gene: TRBV7-2
abundance: many
len: 14
d_gene: TRBD1
CDR3aa: CASSLSGQAYEQYF
CDR3nt: TGTGCCAGCAGCCTTTCGGGACAGGCCTACGAGCAGTACTTC